The 9 T cell receptor beta chains below all came from one sample that was sequenced in a study of blood T cell repertoires in COVID-19. This table comes from immunoSEQ multiplex PCR, and its TCRdb copy is limited to in-frame clones, with some not included. Of approximately 260,000 clones in the sample, approximately 88% are singletons; the top ten hold roughly a tenth. Sequenced sample: peripheral blood. The receptors were gathered from a woman in her 70s with COVID-19, enrolled during active disease.

The J gene is TRBJ2-2, the V gene TRBV6-5; D might be TRBD2 (6 bases). V lost 6 bases, J lost 3 bases, and 14 bases lay in between. This CDR3 has 15 amino acids. Germline V gene data show CDR1 as MNHEY and CDR2 as SVGAGI. The CDR3 region is CASSRSGLYTGELFF. CDR3 in DNA: TGTGCCAGCAGCCGAAGCGGGTTGTACACCGGGGAGCTGTTTTTT.

The chain is built from TRBV10-3 and TRBJ1-2; the D gene is possibly TRBD1 (5 bases). Germline V CDR1 and CDR2: ENHRY, SYGVKD. Trimming cost V 6 bases and J 8 bases, with 13 bases left between them. CDR3 length: 12 residues. CDR3 coding DNA: TGTGCCATCAGCGGGACTGCTGACGGCTACACCTTC. This encodes CAISGTADGYTF.

The chain is built from TRBV2 and TRBJ2-2; TRBD1 matches at 10 bases. Unmatched junction bases numbered 8, after V lost 6 bases and J lost 4 bases. Germline CDR1 SNHLY, CDR2 FYNNEI. The CDR3 has 16 amino acids. CDR3 in amino acids: CASSPDRGLITGELFF. Written as DNA, the CDR3 is TGTGCCAGCAGCCCCGACAGGGGGCTAATCACCGGGGAGCTGTTTTTT.

The chain employs TRBV12-3 or TRBV12-4 and TRBJ2-5; D is perhaps TRBD2 (6 bases). The V and J ends lost 4 bases and 0 bases respectively, with 6 bases between them. The CDR3 spans 13 residues. In DNA, the CDR3 is TGTGCCAGCAGTTCTAGCGACCAAGAGACCCAGTACTTC. It translates to CASSSSDQETQYF.

J is TRBJ1-1 and V is TRBV4-2; TRBD1 aligns across 7 bases. The CDR3 is 13 amino acids. Germline CDR1 LGHNA, CDR2 YNFKEQ. V gave up 0 bases and J gave up 10 bases; unmatched junction bases: 5. This chain's CDR3 is CASSQDGQGGAFF. For the CDR3, the DNA is TGTGCCAGCAGCCAAGATGGGCAGGGGGGAGCTTTCTTT.

This rearrangement joins TRBV28 to TRBJ1-5; 8 bases agree with TRBD1. Per the germline V gene, CDR1 is MDHEN and CDR2 is SYDVKM. Trimming cost V 5 bases and J 0 bases; bases outside gene matches: 3. This CDR3 region has 15 residues. CDR3 region: CASSDRGYSNQPQHF. The CDR3 coding sequence is TGTGCCAGCAGTGACAGGGGATATAGCAATCAGCCCCAGCATTTT.

The genes are TRBV4-1 and TRBJ2-7; D remains ambiguous. Looked up from germline, CDR1 is MGHRA and CDR2 is YSYEKL. This CDR3 comprises 15 residues. Between the trimmed V and J ends, which lost 0 bases and 1 base, there was a span of 10 bases. Written as DNA, the CDR3 is TGCGCCAGCAGCCAAGAATCCTCGCTATCCTACGAGCAGTACTTC. Its translation is CASSQESSLSYEQYF.

Only one count was recorded for this clone. The chain combines TRBV27 with TRBJ2-7; a weak D match, TRBD1 (8 bases). Germline V gives CDR1 MNHEY, CDR2 SMNVEV (reference sequence). V lost 6 bases and J lost 1, with 13 bases in between. This CDR3 is 14 amino acids long. CDR3 amino acids: CASRNRGGSYEQYF. In DNA form, the CDR3 reads TGTGCCAGCAGAAACAGGGGGGGTTCCTACGAGCAGTACTTC.

The rearrangement links TRBV30 to TRBJ2-2, with D possibly TRBD2 on 5 matching bases. CDR3 length: 12 amino acids. Germline V gene sequence: CDR1 GTSNPN, CDR2 SVGIG (reference sequence). Trimming removed 8 bases at V and 7 bases at J, with 14 bases between. The CDR3 region has the DNA TGTGCCGGTACTAGGAAGGTCGGGGAGCTGTTTTTT. This translates into CAGTRKVGELFF.